Presented here are 28 T cell receptor beta chains from one specimen sequenced in a study of blood T cell repertoires in COVID-19. Some clones are missing from TCRdb's copy, which holds only in-frame ones; the method was immunoSEQ multiplex PCR. The data show more than 25,000 clones, 86% seen once. The sequencing sample was made of peripheral blood. The receptor set was obtained from a human donor with active COVID-19. The donor label of this sample is uncertain.

This clone was detected a few times. This rearrangement joins TRBV11-2 to TRBJ2-1, with D perhaps TRBD1 (6 bases). The V end was cut by 2 bases, the J end by 3 bases, with 11 bases between. The CDR3 is made up of 15 amino acids. From germline, CDR1 is SGHAT and CDR2 FQNNGV. The CDR3: CASSLTGSDYNEQFF. CDR3 in DNA: TGTGCCAGCAGCTTAACAGGGTCCGACTACAATGAGCAGTTCTTC. The full variable domain, in which reference TRBV11-2 and TRBJ2-1 provide the parts outside the CDR3, is EAGVAQSPRYKIIEKRQSVAFWCNPISGHATLYWYQQILGQGPKLLIQFQNNGVVDDSQLPKDRFSAERLKGVDSTLKIQPAKLEDSAVYLCASSLTGSDYNEQFFGPGTRLTVL.

The chain links TRBV28 to TRBJ2-7; 8 bases line up with TRBD2. J lost 0 bases, V lost 6 bases, and 1 base had no gene match. CDR3 length: 13 residues. Germline loops: CDR1 MDHEN, CDR2 SYDVKM. CDR3 in DNA: TGTGCCAGCAGCACTAGCGGCTCCTACGAGCAGTACTTC. Translated, it gives CASSTSGSYEQYF.

The CDR3 DNA is TGTGCCAGCAGCCAAGTAAGAGACATACGCGATGAGCAGTTCTTC. Translating it yields CASSQVRDIRDEQFF. The chain joins TRBV3-1 (or the pseudogene TRBV3-2) to TRBJ2-1; D gene ambiguous. Trimming cost V 1 base and J 8 bases, with 15 bases left between them. CDR1 is LGHDT and CDR2 is YNNKEL in the germline V gene (reference sequence). The CDR3 runs to 15 residues.

The rearrangement joins TRBV27 to TRBJ1-5, with 8 bases that match TRBD1. The ends lost 6 bases at V and 7 bases at J; junction bases unmatched: 11. Germline CDR1 MNHEY, CDR2 SMNVEV (reference sequence). This CDR3 has 15 amino acids. CDR3 DNA sequence: TGTGCCAGCAGAGCGGGGACACAGGGGGGCCAGCCCCAGCATTTT. It translates to CASRAGTQGGQPQHF.

This clone appeared a few times. The CDR3 bases are TGTGCCAGCAGCTTCCAGGGGGCCGTGAACACTGAAGCTTTCTTT. It translates to CASSFQGAVNTEAFF. This chain links TRBV5-5 with TRBJ1-1; 8 bases match TRBD1. Germline loops: CDR1 SGHKS, CDR2 YYEKEE (reference sequence). The ends lost 2 bases at V and 0 bases at J; junction bases unmatched: 3. This CDR3 has 15 residues. The full variable domain, with the rest looked up from reference TRBV5-5 and TRBJ1-1, is DAGVTQSPTHLIKTRGQQVTLRCSPISGHKSVSWYQQVLGQGPQFIFQYYEKEERGRGNFPDRFSARQFPNYSSELNVNALLLGDSALYLCASSFQGAVNTEAFFGQGTRLTVV.

The rearrangement links TRBV28 to TRBJ1-1; perhaps TRBD1 as D (5 bases). Trimming removed 2 bases at V and 5 bases at J, with 21 bases between. From germline, CDR1 is MDHEN and CDR2 SYDVKM. CDR3 length: 17 residues. The CDR3 here is CASSLISKRGSGTEAFF. CDR3 DNA: TGTGCCAGCAGTTTAATTTCTAAGCGTGGGTCAGGGACTGAAGCTTTCTTT.

This clone was observed once. The chain couples TRBV6-2 or TRBV6-3 to TRBJ1-1, with D perhaps TRBD1 (5 bases). The CDR3 covers 16 residues. Germline CDR1 reads MNHEY; CDR2 reads SVGEGT. The germline V and J ends were trimmed by 4 bases and 6 bases, with 21 bases remaining between them. CDR3 loop: CASSSPRQGGGSEAFF. CDR3 coding DNA: TGTGCCAGCAGTTCCCCCCGGCAGGGAGGAGGGTCTGAAGCTTTCTTT.

J is TRBJ2-6 and V is TRBV4-3; a possible D gene is TRBD2 (5 bases). CDR3 length: 15 residues. V shed 6 bases and J shed 0 bases, with 9 bases lying between them. Germline CDR1 reads LGHNA; CDR2 reads YSLEER. This chain's CDR3 is CASSDYGSGANVLTF. CDR3 sequence (DNA): TGCGCCAGCAGTGACTATGGCTCTGGGGCCAACGTCCTGACTTTC.

The rearrangement uses TRBV6-5 and TRBJ1-4; D possibly corresponds to TRBD1 (6 bases). Germline CDR1 MNHEY, CDR2 SVGAGI. V was shortened by 6 bases and J by 5 bases, with 13 bases between the two germline ends. CDR3 length: 14 amino acids. The CDR3 loop is CASRRDRLNEKLFF. The CDR3 region has the DNA TGTGCCAGCAGACGCGACAGGTTAAATGAAAAACTGTTTTTT.

The gene calls are TRBV28 and TRBJ2-7; 14 nucleotides align to TRBD2. The CDR3 runs to 15 residues. The V gene's germline CDR1 is MDHEN and CDR2 SYDVKM. V lost 6 bases and J lost 5; bases outside the gene matches: 6. CDR3 in amino acids: CASSPSGLAGDEQYF. The CDR3 coding sequence is TGTGCCAGCAGCCCTTCGGGACTAGCGGGAGACGAGCAGTACTTC.

This chain links TRBV5-1 with TRBJ2-7, with 8 bases matching TRBD1. The CDR3 extends over 14 amino acids. Germline assignment: CDR1 SGHRS and CDR2 YFSETQ. V shed 4 bases and J 2 bases; nucleotides not matched to a gene: 5. CDR3 amino acids: CASSRTGLPYEQYF. In nucleotides, the CDR3 is TGCGCCAGCAGCCGGACAGGGCTCCCCTACGAGCAGTACTTC.

The chain employs TRBV7-8 and TRBJ2-7; D is possibly TRBD1 (5 bases). The CDR3 sequence is 12 residues long. CDR1 is SGHVS, CDR2 FQNEAQ, per germline. Trimming took 5 bases from V and 7 from J, leaving 12 bases between them. The CDR3 is CASSTIQGEQYF. CDR3 in DNA: TGTGCCAGCAGCACTATCCAGGGAGAGCAGTACTTC.

The CDR3 DNA reads TGTGCCAGTATGGGCCCAATAAGGGGCATTCAGTACTTC. This gives the protein CASMGPIRGIQYF. V usage is TRBV19 and J usage is TRBJ2-4; D is perhaps TRBD1 (5 bases). V was pared by 7 bases and J by 9 bases, with 16 bases between. Germline values: CDR1 LNHDA, CDR2 SQIVND (reference sequence). CDR3 length equals 13 residues.

This clone has more than one count but fewer than ten. This chain links TRBV11-2 with TRBJ1-2; D unresolved. V was cut by 5 bases and J by 4 bases, with 11 bases left in between. The CDR3 is 13 amino acids. Looked up from germline, CDR1 is SGHAT and CDR2 is FQNNGV. This CDR3 is CASSAFEGYGYTF. As DNA, the CDR3 is TGTGCCAGCAGCGCCTTCGAGGGCTATGGCTACACCTTC.

This rearrangement joins TRBV4-3 to TRBJ2-1; D remains unclear. Germline CDR1 LGHNA, CDR2 YSLEER. Trimming left V 3 bases short and J 0 bases short, with 6 bases between. This CDR3 is 14 amino acids long. CDR3 sequence: CASSHAVSYNEQFF. As DNA, the CDR3 is TGCGCCAGCAGCCATGCAGTCTCCTACAATGAGCAGTTCTTC.

The chain couples TRBV19 to TRBJ2-5; 7 positions agree with TRBD2. CDR1 and CDR2 from the germline V gene are LNHDA and SQIVND (reference sequence). The CDR3 covers 16 residues. With 4 bases clipped from V and 2 bases from J, the junction kept 10 bases outside the gene matches. In DNA form, the CDR3 reads TGTGCCAGTAGTAGGGGACCGGGGGGAACTCAAGAGACCCAGTACTTC. It yields the protein CASSRGPGGTQETQYF.

This CDR3 is CASSQSYTVAYEQYF. The CDR3 DNA is TGTGCCAGCAGTCAGTCTTACACAGTCGCCTACGAGCAGTACTTC. The chain is built from TRBV28 and TRBJ2-7; the D is unclear. The CDR3 extends over 15 amino acids. The germline gives CDR1 MDHEN, CDR2 SYDVKM. Deletions cut 5 bases from V and 2 bases from J, with 16 bases between.

V and J are TRBV25-1 and TRBJ2-2; the D is unclear. Germline V lookup: CDR1 MGHDK, CDR2 SYGVNS. The V end was cut by 8 bases, the J end by 4 bases, with 8 bases between. CDR3 size: 12 residues. CDR3 protein: CASRRRTGELFF. The CDR3 nucleotides read TGTGCCAGCCGGCGGCGCACCGGGGAGCTGTTTTTT.

The chain is built from TRBV24-1 and TRBJ2-2; the D is unclear. V lost 4 bases and J 4 bases, leaving 6 bases between the germline ends. The CDR3 has 13 amino acids. Germline lookup yields CDR1 KGHDR and CDR2 SFDVKD. For the CDR3, the DNA is TGTGCCACCAGTGACCCAGGCACCGGGGAGCTGTTTTTT. It encodes CATSDPGTGELFF.

The V call is TRBV7-9, the J call TRBJ2-3, with 10 bases fitting TRBD2. V lost 4 bases to trimming and J lost 4 bases; unmatched junction nucleotides: 8. The germline CDR1 and CDR2 sequences are SEHNR and FQNEAQ (reference sequence). The CDR3 has 16 residues. DNA for the CDR3: TGTGCCAGCAGCTCCATGATAGCGGGAGGTCCAGATACGCAGTATTTT. Translating it yields CASSSMIAGGPDTQYF.

The chain uses TRBV7-6 and TRBJ1-2, with 10 nucleotides matching TRBD1. V trimming: 1 base; J trimming: 4 bases; junction bases outside the gene matches: 6. This CDR3 is 16 amino acids long. Germline CDR1 is SGHVS and CDR2 is FNYEAQ. CDR3 region: CASSLGSGQGFYGYTF. The CDR3 bases are TGTGCCAGCAGCTTAGGGTCGGGACAGGGGTTCTATGGCTACACCTTC.

This clone was picked up one time. The V gene is TRBV18, the J gene TRBJ2-7; D unclear. CDR1 is KGHSH, CDR2 LQKENI, per germline. The CDR3 loop spans 13 amino acids. V was trimmed by 5 bases and J by 1 base, leaving 9 bases between them. DNA for the CDR3: TGTGCCAGCTCAAAAGCCGATTCCTACGAGCAGTACTTC. Translated: CASSKADSYEQYF.

This chain connects TRBV28 to TRBJ2-3; TRBD1 agrees at 9 bases. Trimming cost V 4 bases and J 3 bases; bases outside gene matches: 8. Germline CDR1 reads MDHEN; CDR2 reads SYDVKM. CDR3 length equals 16 residues. The CDR3 here is CASSSPPGQGTDTQYF. CDR3 sequence (DNA): TGTGCCAGCAGTTCTCCTCCGGGACAGGGAACAGATACGCAGTATTTT.

This clone was found a few times. V and J are TRBV11-2 and TRBJ1-1; unclear D gene. The V end lost 3 bases, the J end lost 3 bases, and 11 bases lay between the germline ends. Germline V gene lookup returns CDR1 SGHAT and CDR2 FQNNGV. The CDR3 has 14 amino acids. DNA for the CDR3: TGTGCCAGCAGCTTGGTCCGGGAGGACACTGAAGCTTTCTTT. Its protein is CASSLVREDTEAFF.

This clone is categorized as medium-sized (0.01 to 0.1%). The chain links TRBV3-1 (or the pseudogene TRBV3-2) to TRBJ2-7; TRBD2 is a possible D gene (6 bases). Deletions cut 4 bases from V and 2 bases from J, with 12 bases between. Germline V CDR1 and CDR2: LGHDT, YNNKEL (reference sequence). This CDR3 region has 14 residues. This chain's CDR3 is CASSPPTRTYEQYF. In nucleotides, the CDR3 is TGTGCCAGCAGCCCGCCGACTAGAACCTACGAGCAGTACTTC.

The V and J genes are TRBV5-1 and TRBJ1-1, with TRBD1 identical over 7 bases. This CDR3 contains 15 residues. CDR1 and CDR2 (germline): SGHRS, YFSETQ. V was clipped by 4 bases and J by 4 bases; unmatched bases: 10. CDR3 sequence (DNA): TGCGCCAGCAGCCCCCGACAGGGATCGTCCACTGAAGCTTTCTTT. This codes for CASSPRQGSSTEAFF.

The chain is built from TRBV29-1 and TRBJ1-5, with a tentative D call TRBD1 (5 bases). CDR1 is SQVTM, CDR2 ANQGSEA, per germline. V lost 6 bases and J 1 base, leaving 10 bases between the germline ends. The CDR3 contains 13 residues. CDR3 DNA: TGCAGCGTGCAACAGGCAAGCAATCAGCCCCAGCATTTT. Translating gives CSVQQASNQPQHF.

The chain links TRBV12-3 or TRBV12-4 to TRBJ1-4; D is perhaps TRBD1 (6 bases). V dropped 6 bases and J dropped 9 bases, with 11 bases sitting between them. This CDR3 region has 12 residues. The CDR3 loop is CASRQGFQKLFF. CDR3 nucleotides: TGTGCCAGCAGACAGGGTTTTCAAAAACTGTTTTTT.